Following are 31 T cell receptor beta chains from one sample sequenced in a study of CD8+ T cells in alopecia areata. Following extraction, RNA underwent reverse transcription to cDNA, which served as the sequencing template. Data came from immunoSEQ multiplex PCR; TCRdb stores just in-frame clones and leaves some out. Of over 85,000 clones in the sample, 35% to 50% were seen once. Sequenced sample: CD4+ T cells sorted from blood. These receptors all come from a human donor with alopecia areata.

This clone has only a few counts. This sequence joins TRBV28 and TRBJ1-5; D is unresolved. The germline V gene has CDR1 MDHEN and CDR2 SYDVKM. The CDR3 is 13 residues long. V was trimmed by 8 bases and J by 9 bases, leaving 17 bases between them. The CDR3 DNA follows: TGTGCCAGCGGATTGGTGTTTGATCGGCCCCAGCATTTT. This translates into CASGLVFDRPQHF.

There are a few counts of this clone. This chain links TRBV7-9 with TRBJ2-5; 8 bases align to TRBD1. This CDR3 is 14 amino acids long. From germline, CDR1 is SEHNR and CDR2 FQNEAQ (reference sequence). V shed 5 bases, J shed 5 bases, and the junction held 7 bases outside the gene matches. This CDR3 reads CASSPTTGAETQYF. In nucleotides, the CDR3 is TGTGCCAGCAGCCCCACGACAGGGGCGGAGACCCAGTACTTC.

This chain links TRBV27 with TRBJ2-1; D is unclear. The CDR3 extends over 14 amino acids. Trimming removed 3 bases from V and 7 bases from J, with 13 bases in between. Germline V gives CDR1 MNHEY, CDR2 SMNVEV (reference sequence). CDR3: CASSFTWRGNEQFF. The CDR3 region has the DNA TGTGCCAGCAGTTTCACATGGCGAGGAAATGAGCAGTTCTTC.

This clone has more than one count but fewer than ten. This chain uses TRBV7-9 with TRBJ2-1, with 9 bases lining up with TRBD2. The V gene's germline CDR1 is SEHNR and CDR2 FQNEAQ (reference sequence). The CDR3 consists of 16 residues. V gave up 0 bases and J gave up 3 bases; unmatched junction bases: 3. The CDR3 here is CASSLAAGGLYNEQFF. CDR3 DNA: TGTGCCAGCAGCTTAGCAGCGGGAGGCCTCTACAATGAGCAGTTCTTC. Full variable domain (remainder filled in from reference TRBV7-9 and TRBJ2-1): DTGVSQNPRHKITKRGQNVTFRCDPISEHNRLYWYRQTLGQGPEFLTYFQNEAQLEKSRLLSDRFSAERPKGSFSTLEIQRTEQGDSAMYLCASSLAAGGLYNEQFFGPGTRLTVL.

V gene TRBV30 combines with J gene TRBJ1-5; D gene uncertain. Trimming removed 2 bases from V and 4 bases from J, with 9 bases in between. In germline, CDR1 is GTSNPN, CDR2 SVGIG (reference sequence). This CDR3 has 13 amino acids. CDR3 sequence reads: CAWSSDGNQPQHF. The CDR3 DNA reads TGTGCCTGGAGTAGTGATGGTAATCAGCCCCAGCATTTT.

This clone came up a few times. This chain uses TRBV19 with TRBJ2-7; 7 bases fit TRBD2. V dropped 8 bases and J dropped 4; count of bases not matched to a gene: 14. CDR1 is LNHDA, CDR2 SQIVND, per germline (reference sequence). The CDR3 runs to 15 residues. CDR3 loop: CASLLSGGGLYEQYF. The CDR3 bases are TGTGCCAGTCTTCTATCCGGCGGGGGATTGTACGAGCAGTACTTC.

The chain carries TRBV30 and TRBJ2-7; D possibly corresponds to TRBD2 (5 bases). The germline CDR1 and CDR2 sequences are GTSNPN and SVGIG (reference sequence). This CDR3 has 12 residues. The V gene lost 6 bases and the J gene lost 1 base, with 10 bases spanning the gap. The CDR3 region has the DNA TGTGCCTGCGACGGCGGGTCCTACGAGCAGTACTTC. Translated, it gives CACDGGSYEQYF.

J is TRBJ2-7 and V is TRBV29-1; D gene unclear. Trimming stripped 5 bases from V and 2 bases from J, with 16 bases between. The CDR3 totals 14 residues. Looked up from germline, CDR1 is SQVTM and CDR2 is ANQGSEA. DNA for the CDR3: TGCAGCGTTAAGGCGGAAGAGGTAACCTACGAGCAGTACTTC. The encoded protein is CSVKAEEVTYEQYF.

The V gene is TRBV15, the J gene TRBJ2-1; TRBD2 agrees at 7 bases. The germline V gene has CDR1 LNHNV and CDR2 YYDKDF (reference sequence). V shed 0 bases and J 6 bases; nucleotides not matched to a gene: 11. This CDR3 is built from 17 residues. CDR3 nucleotides: TGTGCCACCAGCAGAGAGGTGGCGACTAGCACTGGCAATGAGCAGTTCTTC. It translates to CATSREVATSTGNEQFF.

Here the CDR3 reads CAWSVQGTTGELFF. CDR3 bases: TGTGCCTGGAGTGTCCAGGGGACCACCGGGGAGCTGTTTTTT. The chain links TRBV30 to TRBJ2-2, with D possibly TRBD1 on 6 matching bases. This CDR3 is built from 14 residues. V was pared by 0 bases and J by 4 bases, with 9 bases between. Germline assignment: CDR1 GTSNPN and CDR2 SVGIG (reference sequence).

This clone has more than one count but fewer than ten. The chain links TRBV5-1 to TRBJ2-3; 11 positions match TRBD2. Unmatched junction bases numbered 9, after V lost 4 bases and J lost 2 bases. CDR1 is SGHRS and CDR2 is YFSETQ in the germline V gene. CDR3 length: 17 amino acids. CDR3 amino acids: CASSRVTSGDNTDTQYF. The CDR3 DNA follows: TGCGCCAGCAGCCGCGTGACTAGCGGGGACAACACAGATACGCAGTATTTT.

The V gene is TRBV9, the J gene TRBJ2-5, with TRBD2 identical over 14 bases. The CDR3 length is 16 residues. Germline V gene sequence: CDR1 SGDLS, CDR2 YYNGEE. With V trimmed by 4 bases and J by 5 bases, 7 bases remained unmatched. The CDR3 coding sequence is TGTGCCAGCAGCATCGGACTAGCGGGAGGTCCCGAGACCCAGTACTTC. It translates to CASSIGLAGGPETQYF. The entire variable domain, with the rest obtained from reference TRBV9 and TRBJ2-5, is as follows: DSGVTQTPKHLITATGQRVTLRCSPRSGDLSVYWYQQSLDQGLQFLIQYYNGEERAKGNILERFSAQQFPDLHSELNLSSLELGDSALYFCASSIGLAGGPETQYFGPGTRLLVL.

CDR3 sequence (DNA): TGTGCCATCAGTGAAAAGCAGTCCTACGAGCAGTACTTC. Translated, it gives CAISEKQSYEQYF. The rearrangement links TRBV10-3 to TRBJ2-7; D remains unclear. Germline lookup yields CDR1 ENHRY and CDR2 SYGVKD. V was clipped by 3 bases and J by 1 base, with 7 bases between them. The CDR3 is 13 amino acids.

The V gene is TRBV30, the J gene TRBJ2-4; D possibly corresponds to TRBD1 (6 bases). The CDR3 has 15 amino acids. Germline-derived CDR1 and CDR2 are GTSNPN and SVGIG (reference sequence). Trimming removed 3 bases from V and 1 base from J, with 13 bases in between. CDR3 sequence (DNA): TGTGCCTGGAGCAGGGGAACGTTGGCCAAAAACATTCAGTACTTC. Amino acid sequence: CAWSRGTLAKNIQYF. The variable domain in full, with the rest retrieved from reference TRBV30 and TRBJ2-4, is SQTIHQWPATLVQPVGSPLSLECTVEGTSNPNLYWYRQAAGRGLQLLFYSVGIGQISSEVPQNLSASRPQDRQFILSSKKLLLSDSGFYLCAWSRGTLAKNIQYFGAGTRLSVL.

V is TRBV29-1 and J is TRBJ2-2; D call uncertain. V was cut by 4 bases and J by 1 base, with 10 bases left in between. From germline, CDR1 is SQVTM and CDR2 ANQGSEA. This CDR3 is built from 14 residues. CDR3 in amino acids: CSVAVRRNTGELFF. As DNA, the CDR3 is TGCAGCGTTGCGGTTCGGCGGAACACCGGGGAGCTGTTTTTT.

A word on this clone: The sample has other DNA sequences that encode this CDR3 too. The V gene is TRBV29-1, the J gene TRBJ2-5; D gene ambiguous. With 4 bases removed from V and 1 base from J, the gap between germline ends came to 7 bases. CDR3 length: 12 residues. CDR1 SQVTM and CDR2 ANQGSEA come from the germline V gene. This CDR3 reads CSVGGGQETQYF. CDR3 coding DNA: TGCAGCGTTGGTGGCGGCCAAGAGACCCAGTACTTC.

The V gene is TRBV20-1, the J gene TRBJ2-7; D call uncertain. This CDR3 contains 11 residues. Germline loops: CDR1 DFQATT, CDR2 SNEGSKA (reference sequence). Trimming took off 6 bases at V and 0 bases at J, with 6 bases between the two ends. The CDR3, as DNA: TGCAGTGCGTGGCGCTCCTACGAGCAGTACTTC. Its protein is CSAWRSYEQYF.

The chain joins TRBV29-1 to TRBJ2-5; TRBD1 matches at 8 bases. J was trimmed by 3 bases and V by 4 bases; bases with no gene match: 1. Germline loops: CDR1 SQVTM, CDR2 ANQGSEA. The length of the CDR3 is 12 residues. CDR3 sequence (DNA): TGCAGCGTTGCGGGACAGGAAGAGACCCAGTACTTC. Amino acids: CSVAGQEETQYF.

This chain uses TRBV29-1 with TRBJ2-3; no clear D. The CDR3 sequence is 13 residues long. V was clipped by 6 bases and J by 2 bases, with 12 bases between them. The germline CDR1 and CDR2 sequences are SQVTM and ANQGSEA. For the CDR3, the DNA is TGCAGCGTGGCTTTAGTGGTCACAGATACGCAGTATTTT. The encoded protein is CSVALVVTDTQYF.

The chain joins TRBV5-1 to TRBJ2-5; no firm D call. CDR1 is SGHRS and CDR2 is YFSETQ in the germline V gene. CDR3 size: 13 residues. V lost 0 bases and J 6 bases, leaving 9 bases between the germline ends. This CDR3 reads CASSLEDRKTQYF. In DNA, the CDR3 is TGCGCCAGCAGCTTGGAAGATAGAAAGACCCAGTACTTC.

This chain uses TRBV5-1 with TRBJ2-3; no firm D call. The CDR3 is 14 amino acids. The germline V gene has CDR1 SGHRS and CDR2 YFSETQ. V was trimmed by 0 bases and J by 2 bases, leaving 7 bases between them. CDR3 nucleotide sequence: TGCGCCAGCAGCTTGGCTCGGACCACAGATACGCAGTATTTT. This encodes CASSLARTTDTQYF. The complete variable domain, with remaining parts taken from reference TRBV5-1 and TRBJ2-3, reads KAGVTQTPRYLIKTRGQQVTLSCSPISGHRSVSWYQQTPGQGLQFLFEYFSETQRNKGNFPGRFSGRQFSNSRSEMNVSTLELGDSALYLCASSLARTTDTQYFGPGTRLTVL.

V gene TRBV7-2 combines with J gene TRBJ2-6; weak D call: TRBD2 (5 bases). This CDR3 comprises 16 residues. Between the trimmed V and J ends, which lost 3 bases and 0 bases, there was a span of 9 bases. The germline gives CDR1 SGHTA, CDR2 FQGNSA. The DNA of the CDR3 is TGTGCCAGCAGCTTCGGGATACTCTCTGGGGCCAACGTCCTGACTTTC. This encodes CASSFGILSGANVLTF.

The table lists this clone with a few counts. The chain joins TRBV5-1 to TRBJ1-2; the D is unclear. The germline V and J ends were trimmed by 4 bases and 7 bases, with 17 bases remaining between them. The CDR3 totals 14 residues. Germline-derived CDR1 and CDR2 are SGHRS and YFSETQ. DNA for the CDR3: TGCGCCAGCAGCCTTCAGGTGCCCTCGGGTGGCTACACCTTC. Its protein is CASSLQVPSGGYTF.

This clone was seen a handful of times. The rearrangement uses TRBV19 and TRBJ2-3; TRBD1 is a possible D gene (5 bases). Between the trimmed V and J ends, which lost 7 bases and 6 bases, there was a span of 14 bases. CDR3 size: 13 residues. Germline V gene sequence: CDR1 LNHDA, CDR2 SQIVND (reference sequence). The CDR3 region is CASTQGLGDTQYF. CDR3 in DNA: TGTGCCAGTACCCAGGGATTGGGGGATACGCAGTATTTT.

The rearrangement uses TRBV10-3 and TRBJ2-1; D is possibly TRBD1 or TRBD2 (5 bases each). Trimming removed 2 bases from V and 11 bases from J, with 13 bases in between. The CDR3 runs to 13 residues. CDR1 is ENHRY and CDR2 is SYGVKD in the germline V gene. The CDR3 nucleotides are TGTGCCATCAGTGAGGAGAGGGGCTACAAGCAGTTCTTC. It specifies CAISEERGYKQFF.

In its sample, this clone was seen a few times. The chain combines TRBV18 with TRBJ2-7; 8 bases are a match to TRBD1. The CDR3 covers 13 residues. In germline, CDR1 is KGHSH, CDR2 LQKENI. V lost 4 bases to trimming and J lost 6 bases; unmatched junction nucleotides: 5. The CDR3: CASSLHDRGEQYF. The CDR3 DNA reads TGTGCCAGCTCACTCCACGACAGGGGCGAGCAGTACTTC.

This clone was counted between two and nine times. The chain employs TRBV18 and TRBJ2-3; D gene unclear. Germline V CDR1 and CDR2: KGHSH, LQKENI. The CDR3 is made up of 13 amino acids. The V end lost 6 bases, the J end lost 2 bases, and 9 bases lay between the germline ends. The CDR3 coding sequence is TGTGCCAGCTCTGAGGCAAACACAGATACGCAGTATTTT. Residues: CASSEANTDTQYF.

The rearrangement joins TRBV27 to TRBJ2-7, with 10 bases that match TRBD2. CDR3 size: 15 residues. J lost 7 bases, V lost 5 bases, and 11 bases had no gene match. Germline lookup yields CDR1 MNHEY and CDR2 SMNVEV (reference sequence). As DNA, the CDR3 is TGTGCCAGCAGTCCCCAACTAGCGGGACAAAGAGAGCAGTACTTC. As protein: CASSPQLAGQREQYF.

This clone occurred once. The chain couples TRBV23-1 to TRBJ2-2; the D call may be TRBD1 or TRBD2 (7 bases each). TRBV23-1 is annotated as an ORF whose role is uncertain. This CDR3 comprises 14 residues. CDR3 nucleotide sequence: TGCGCTGCTGGGAGGGGGCCGAACACCGGGGAGCTGTTTTTT. Translation gives CAAGRGPNTGELFF.

This clone was recorded once. The chain has TRBV2 and TRBJ2-6; no clear D. CDR1 is SNHLY and CDR2 is FYNNEI in the germline V gene. CDR3 length: 10 amino acids. Trimming removed 6 bases from V and 12 bases from J, with 6 bases in between. The CDR3 region is CASSQTVLTF. CDR3 sequence (DNA): TGTGCCAGCAGCCAGACCGTCCTGACTTTC.

The CDR3 DNA reads as TGTGCCAGCCAGAACCTGGGTGGCAACAATGAGCAGTTCTTC. It specifies CASQNLGGNNEQFF. The chain couples TRBV25-1 to TRBJ2-1; D not resolved. Germline assignment: CDR1 MGHDK and CDR2 SYGVNS. Trimming removed 8 bases at V and 5 bases at J, with 16 bases between. CDR3 length: 14 residues.